One and the same sample provided the 12 T cell receptor beta chains below, sequenced in a study of CD8+ T cells in alopecia areata. Treatment reported: oral pan-JAK inhibitor, 5-10 mg twice daily. RNA was extracted and reverse transcribed into cDNA as the sequencing template. Profiling relied on immunoSEQ multiplex PCR, and the TCRdb table lists in-frame clones only, not all of them. The table shows about 76,000 clones, with 25% to 35% occurring only once. The sequences come from CD8+ T cells sorted from blood, collected at week 4, from a patient treated with tofacitinib. The origin of the receptors is a human donor with alopecia areata.

The chain links TRBV7-9 to TRBJ2-5; 7 bases line up with TRBD1. Unmatched junction bases numbered 4, after V lost 6 bases and J lost 0 bases. CDR3 length: 14 amino acids. Looked up from germline, CDR1 is SEHNR and CDR2 is FQNEAQ (reference sequence). CDR3 sequence reads: CASSPTGDQETQYF. DNA of the CDR3: TGTGCCAGCAGTCCCACAGGGGACCAAGAGACCCAGTACTTC.

At least ten counts were recorded for this clone. The V and J genes are TRBV10-3 and TRBJ2-7; 10 nucleotides agree with TRBD2. The V gene end was trimmed by 5 bases and the J gene end by 6 bases; junction bases not matched to a gene: 7. The CDR3 totals 14 residues. Germline V CDR1 and CDR2: ENHRY, SYGVKD. For the CDR3, the DNA is TGTGCCATCAGTTCTAGCGGGAGTGAATCCGAGCAGTACTTC. It specifies CAISSSGSESEQYF.

Remarks on this clone: The sample carries other DNA sequences with the same CDR3. This chain joins TRBV29-1 and TRBJ2-5, with 9 bases fitting TRBD2. Germline V gene lookup returns CDR1 SQVTM and CDR2 ANQGSEA. V lost 3 bases and J lost 4; bases outside the gene matches: 6. The CDR3 is made up of 14 amino acids. The CDR3 DNA reads as TGCAGCGTTGAGGGCGGGAGGGCCGGAGAGACCCAGTACTTC. Translating gives CSVEGGRAGETQYF.

This chain uses TRBV29-1 with TRBJ2-2; 7 nucleotides line up with TRBD2. Per germline, CDR1 SQVTM and CDR2 ANQGSEA. V lost 1 base, J lost 5 bases, and 7 bases stayed unmatched. This CDR3 has 15 residues. The CDR3 region has the DNA TGCAGCGTTGAAGGGGAGGGGAGAAGGACCGGGGAGCTGTTTTTT. It yields the protein CSVEGEGRRTGELFF.

In its sample, this clone was seen a few times. The rearrangement links TRBV5-1 to TRBJ1-1, with 10 bases identical to TRBD1. Per the germline V gene, CDR1 is SGHRS and CDR2 is YFSETQ. J gave up 5 bases and V 2 bases, and 6 bases lay outside the gene matches. The CDR3 covers 15 residues. The CDR3 sequence is CASSFTGTGATEAFF. The CDR3 DNA sequence: TGCGCCAGCAGCTTCACCGGGACAGGGGCGACTGAAGCTTTCTTT.

This clone was counted a single time. The V call is TRBV5-1, the J call TRBJ2-2; tentative D call: TRBD2 (6 bases). The germline gives CDR1 SGHRS, CDR2 YFSETQ. CDR3 length equals 14 residues. Trimming took 2 bases from V and 4 from J, leaving 9 bases between them. CDR3 amino acids: CASSLGGSTGELFF. Here the CDR3 DNA reads TGCGCCAGCAGCTTAGGAGGGAGCACCGGGGAGCTGTTTTTT.

There are a few counts of this clone. The V call is TRBV7-3, the J call TRBJ2-3; 9 positions match TRBD2. The CDR3 sequence is 15 residues long. Germline CDR1 reads SGHTA; CDR2 reads FQGTGA. Germline trimming cut 1 base from V and 6 bases from J; bases unmatched to any gene: 5. This CDR3 is CASSLIAGASDTQYF. The CDR3 DNA sequence: TGTGCCAGCAGCTTAATAGCGGGAGCTTCGGATACGCAGTATTTT.

This clone came up a few times. The gene calls are TRBV4-1 and TRBJ1-5, with D unclear. Germline V gene sequence: CDR1 MGHRA, CDR2 YSYEKL. V lost 1 base, J lost 2 bases, and 9 bases lay in between. The CDR3 covers 15 residues. The CDR3 region has the DNA TGCGCCAGCAGCCAAGCTGGGTCAGGCAATCAGCCCCAGCATTTT. Its protein is CASSQAGSGNQPQHF.

The chain is built from TRBV29-1 and TRBJ2-1; no clear D. From germline, CDR1 is SQVTM and CDR2 ANQGSEA. The CDR3 extends over 13 amino acids. V lost 3 bases to trimming and J lost 1 base, with 7 bases between them. The CDR3 region is CSVDGVSYNEQFF. The CDR3 DNA follows: TGCAGCGTTGATGGAGTATCCTACAATGAGCAGTTCTTC.

Points on this clone: This CDR3 is also generated by other DNA sequences in the sample. V usage is TRBV29-1 and J usage is TRBJ2-1, with D perhaps matching TRBD2 (5 bases). Trimming left V 4 bases short and J 7 bases short, with 8 bases between. Looked up from germline, CDR1 is SQVTM and CDR2 is ANQGSEA. The CDR3 is 11 amino acids. CDR3 bases: TGCAGCGTTGCAGAGGGAAATGAGCAGTTCTTC. Amino acids: CSVAEGNEQFF.

The chain is built from TRBV14 and TRBJ2-5, with D uncertain. Germline V lookup: CDR1 SGHDN, CDR2 FVKESK. Trimming took off 1 base at V and 5 bases at J, with 8 bases between the two ends. This CDR3 has 13 residues. The chain's CDR3 is CASSQGVRETQYF. The CDR3 bases are TGTGCCAGCAGCCAAGGGGTTAGGGAGACCCAGTACTTC.

The sample holds a few counts of this clone. J is TRBJ2-2 and V is TRBV29-1; no definite D call. V lost 0 bases and J lost 6, with 8 bases in between. CDR3 length: 13 amino acids. CDR1 is SQVTM and CDR2 is ANQGSEA in the germline V gene. The CDR3 region has the DNA TGCAGCGTTGAAGATTTGACGGCCGGGGAGCTGTTTTTT. It translates to CSVEDLTAGELFF.